The present entry profiles one T cell receptor beta chain with its context. The antigen is undetermined. At one end, the junction sequence differs from germline, possibly due to a read error. Constant-segment primers served in 5'RACE that generated TCR alpha and TCR beta cDNA libraries bearing sample barcodes and UMIs. TCRdb called the 5' RACE reads again in MiXCR, with one record for every CDR3 protein. The profile shows 450,000 or so distinct CDR3 sequences, more than 20% of them singletons. The CDR3 contains 13 residues. CDR1 and CDR2 from the germline V gene are SSHAT and FNYEAQ (reference sequence). This entry is derived from a study of T-cell memory formation after mild COVID-19. Study-wide results and limits: Cross-reactive memory seemingly joined, as some responding clones were found in pre-infection memory.

Sequencing input: PBMCs or a T cell subset sorted from them (not recorded which). The chain recombines TRBV7-7 with TRBJ2-7, with no clear D. The sequence came from an adult woman who had mild COVID-19 (a few samples of this study predate the infection). Cell type and time point are not known. DNA of the CDR3: TGTGCTAGCAGCTTAGATCCGGGTCGGGAGCAGTACTTC. It is translated as CASSLDPGREQYF.